This TCR beta chain is from a study of regulatory T cells in long-lasting Graves disease. V was trimmed by 2 bases and J by 3 bases, leaving 10 bases between them. Germline V gene data show CDR1 as GTSNPN and CDR2 as SVGIG (reference sequence). The CDR3 has 13 residues. Study-wide results and caveats: Owing to a sample size that was small, accuracy may have been reduced.

Arm-PCR of CDR3 regions and iRepertoire HTBI primers were the basis on which TCR beta libraries were built. TCRdb fed the multiplex PCR reads into MiXCR, producing one record per CDR3 protein. The sample consists of more than 300,000 distinct CDR3 sequences, roughly 25% of them appearing once. Comments on this clonotype: Its antigen remains unidentified.

Time point indicated: persistent/refractory GD, antithyroid drugs over 5 years with positive TRAb. RNA extracted from PBMCs served as the sequencing template. This chain links TRBV30 with TRBJ1-1, with D possibly being TRBD1 (6 bases). The sample here was peripheral blood mononuclear cells (PBMCs), taken when the disease was refractory, from a patient treated with antithyroid drugs. This clonotype originated in a woman aged 35 to 49 with Graves disease. CDR3 sequence (DNA): TGTGCCTGGAGTTCACAGGGATACACTGAAGCTTTCTTT. Its protein is CAWSSQGYTEAFF.